This TCR beta chain appears in the sequencing data of a study of blood T cell repertoires in COVID-19. Study-level background: The United States, Italy and Spain supplied acute and convalescent COVID-19 samples.

Clones were sequenced by immunoSEQ multiplex PCR, and TCRdb holds only the in-frame ones, with some missing. Among roughly 260,000 clones, about 91% were seen once, and the ten largest hold about 2.5%. Recruited during active infection, patients (from Seattle) were subsequently followed longitudinally. Germline-derived CDR1 and CDR2 are SGHRS and YFSETQ. The CDR3 runs 18 residues. The J segment lost 0 bases and the V segment lost 3 bases, leaving 9 bases of the junction unmatched. The sequenced sample consisted of peripheral blood. The chain couples TRBV5-1 to TRBJ2-6, with 7 bases that match TRBD1. This receptor was identified in a person aged 18-29 years with COVID-19, enrolled during active disease. CDR3 coding DNA: TGCGCCAGCAGCTCAAAGACAGGGTTGGGCTCTGGGGCCAACGTCCTGACTTTC. Amino acids: CASSSKTGLGSGANVLTF.